The next 29 T cell receptor beta chains were all read from a single sample in a study of blood T cell repertoires in COVID-19 (dated by TCRdb to 2019 to 2021). Library creation used the immunoSEQ multiplex PCR assay. This immuneACCESS table, as held by TCRdb, lists in-frame sequences with V and J called but not all clones. Of the missing ones, under half trace to an unresolved V gene in checked studies; the others have no known cause. In this sample the table shows 48,000 or so clones, 80% to 90% of which occur a single time. The ten most abundant clones make up about 3% of the sample. Sequenced sample: peripheral blood. These receptors originate from an elderly woman with COVID-19, enrolled during active disease.

The V call is TRBV18, the J call TRBJ1-1, with 7 bases fitting TRBD1. Germline CDR1 is KGHSH and CDR2 is LQKENI. The CDR3 covers 14 residues. The ends lost 6 bases at V and 1 base at J; junction bases unmatched: 5. The CDR3 here is CASSPDRKNTEAFF. In DNA form, the CDR3 reads TGTGCCAGCTCCCCGGACAGGAAGAACACTGAAGCTTTCTTT.

The chain has TRBV6-6 and TRBJ1-6; no clear D gene. Germline V gives CDR1 MNHNY, CDR2 SVGAGI (reference sequence). Trimming stripped 2 bases from V and 10 bases from J, with 12 bases between. The CDR3 is 14 residues long. For the CDR3, the DNA is TGTGCCAGCAGTTACGGCGATTACAGCTCACCCCTCCACTTT. Encoded protein: CASSYGDYSSPLHF.

The V gene is TRBV27, the J gene TRBJ1-5; D is perhaps TRBD1 (5 bases). V lost 1 base to trimming and J lost 5 bases, with 21 bases between them. The CDR3 consists of 18 residues. Per the germline V gene, CDR1 is MNHEY and CDR2 is SMNVEV (reference sequence). As DNA, the CDR3 is TGTGCCAGCAGTTTATGGGGGGATTTTCGCATTCGGGATCAGCCCCAGCATTTT. Protein: CASSLWGDFRIRDQPQHF.

The genes are TRBV14 and TRBJ1-6; D gene uncertain. The V end lost 0 bases, the J end lost 10 bases, and 13 bases lay between the germline ends. Per the germline V gene, CDR1 is SGHDN and CDR2 is FVKESK. This CDR3 has 15 residues. Here the CDR3 DNA reads TGTGCCAGCAGCCAAGATTTCACACGCTCCTCACCCCTCCACTTT. This codes for CASSQDFTRSSPLHF.

The chain links TRBV7-2 to TRBJ2-3, with D perhaps matching TRBD2 (5 bases). Germline CDR1 and CDR2: SGHTA and FQGNSA. CDR3 length equals 15 residues. Trimming left V 0 bases short and J 3 bases short, with 10 bases between. The CDR3 loop reads CASSLALWRTDTQYF. The CDR3 region has the DNA TGTGCCAGCAGCTTAGCGTTGTGGAGGACAGATACGCAGTATTTT. Full variable domain (remainder filled in from reference TRBV7-2 and TRBJ2-3): GAGVSQSPSNKVTEKGKDVELRCDPISGHTALYWYRQSLGQGLEFLIYFQGNSAPDKSGLPSDRFSAERTGGSVSTLTIQRTQQEDSAVYLCASSLALWRTDTQYFGPGTRLTVL.

The chain combines TRBV5-4 with TRBJ1-2; TRBD1 matches at 7 bases. Trimming at V came to 4 bases and at J to 6 bases, leaving 12 bases not matched to a gene. Germline V gene lookup returns CDR1 SGHNT and CDR2 YYREEE (reference sequence). This CDR3 contains 15 residues. This CDR3 is CASSQDRTYVNGYTF. CDR3 coding DNA: TGTGCCAGCAGCCAGGACAGGACCTATGTGAATGGCTACACCTTC.

The sample holds a few counts of this clone. The rearrangement links TRBV7-8 to TRBJ2-7, with 7 positions matching TRBD1. V trimming: 5 bases; J trimming: 6 bases; junction bases outside the gene matches: 10. The V gene's germline CDR1 is SGHVS and CDR2 FQNEAQ. The CDR3 sequence is 14 residues long. DNA for the CDR3: TGTGCCAGCAGCCAGAACAGGGGAACGGGCGAGCAGTACTTC. It specifies CASSQNRGTGEQYF.

Here the CDR3 DNA reads TGTGCCAGCAGCTCCAAATCCCTAGCGCTCTACAATGAGCAGTTCTTC. This encodes CASSSKSLALYNEQFF. The chain employs TRBV5-6 and TRBJ2-1; tentatively, D is TRBD2 (6 bases). Germline V lookup: CDR1 SGHDT, CDR2 YYEEEE. The germline V and J ends were trimmed by 3 bases and 3 bases, with 16 bases remaining between them. This CDR3 spans 16 amino acids. The entire variable domain, with the rest obtained from reference TRBV5-6 and TRBJ2-1, is as follows: DAGVTQSPTHLIKTRGQQVTLRCSPKSGHDTVSWYQQALGQGPQFIFQYYEEEERQRGNFPDRFSGHQFPNYSSELNVNALLLGDSALYLCASSSKSLALYNEQFFGPGTRLTVL.

The J gene is TRBJ2-5, the V gene TRBV6-6; no reliable D call. V lost 4 bases, J lost 1 base, and 10 bases lay in between. The CDR3 is 14 amino acids. Germline CDR1 and CDR2: MNHNY and SVGAGI (reference sequence). DNA for the CDR3: TGTGCCAGCAGTTTGGGCCGGATCCAAGAGACCCAGTACTTC. This translates into CASSLGRIQETQYF.

The chain carries TRBV7-6 and TRBJ2-1, with D possibly matching TRBD1 (7 bases). The CDR3 spans 15 residues. The V end lost 4 bases, the J end lost 4 bases, and 14 bases lay between the germline ends. The germline V gene encodes CDR1 SGHVS and CDR2 FNYEAQ. CDR3 DNA: TGTGCCAGCAGCTCCCAGGGGGGACTTTACAATGAGCAGTTCTTC. It specifies CASSSQGGLYNEQFF.

The chain couples TRBV6-5 to TRBJ2-1; the D gene is possibly TRBD1 (6 bases). The germline V gene encodes CDR1 MNHEY and CDR2 SVGAGI. Trimming cost V 6 bases and J 3 bases, with 9 bases left between them. The CDR3 has 13 amino acids. The chain's CDR3 is CASSGQIYNEQFF. CDR3 in DNA: TGTGCCAGCAGCGGACAGATCTACAATGAGCAGTTCTTC.

This sequence joins TRBV11-2 and TRBJ1-2, with D uncertain. The CDR3 extends over 14 amino acids. V gave up 3 bases and J gave up 4 bases, with 12 bases separating them. Germline lookup yields CDR1 SGHAT and CDR2 FQNNGV. The CDR3 is CASSFRPGSYGYTF. The DNA for the CDR3 is TGTGCCAGCAGCTTTCGGCCTGGGAGCTATGGCTACACCTTC.

The chain uses TRBV12-5 and TRBJ1-3; 9 nucleotides match TRBD1. J lost 8 bases, V lost 1 base, and 18 bases had no gene match. The germline V gene has CDR1 LGHNT and CDR2 FRNRAP. The CDR3 sequence is 19 residues long. CDR3 residues: CASGLGNRDREKSGYTIYF. DNA of the CDR3: TGTGCTAGTGGTTTGGGAAACCGGGACAGGGAGAAGAGTGGTTACACCATATATTTT.

The chain has TRBV6-5 and TRBJ1-1, with 9 nucleotides matching TRBD1. Germline V CDR1 and CDR2: MNHEY, SVGAGI. The CDR3 length is 14 residues. J gave up 6 bases and V 6 bases, and 8 bases lay outside the gene matches. The CDR3 coding sequence is TGTGCCAGCAGCCCCACGGGACAGGGCGCTGAAGCTTTCTTT. Translation: CASSPTGQGAEAFF.

V and J are TRBV28 and TRBJ2-1, with TRBD2 identical over 8 bases. Per the germline V gene, CDR1 is MDHEN and CDR2 is SYDVKM. V shed 4 bases, J shed 4 bases, and the junction held 21 bases outside the gene matches. The CDR3 length is 20 residues. Written as DNA, the CDR3 is TGTGCCAGCAGTTGGCCGGTTGTGTTAGCGGGGCGGACTATATACAATGAGCAGTTCTTC. It is translated as CASSWPVVLAGRTIYNEQFF.

The chain couples TRBV14 to TRBJ2-2; 11 bases line up with TRBD2. This CDR3 contains 17 residues. Trimming cost V 0 bases and J 5 bases; bases outside gene matches: 5. Germline V gene sequence: CDR1 SGHDN, CDR2 FVKESK. CDR3 bases: TGTGCCAGCAGCCAAGAGGAACTAGCGGGGGTTACCGGGGAGCTGTTTTTT. Its translation: CASSQEELAGVTGELFF.

The DNA of the CDR3 is TGCAGCGTTGAAATTCTGAGGGACATAAAGAGCGAGCAGTACTTC. As protein: CSVEILRDIKSEQYF. This sequence joins TRBV29-1 and TRBJ2-7, with TRBD1 as a possible D gene (6 bases). Germline-derived CDR1 and CDR2 are SQVTM and ANQGSEA. V shed 2 bases and J shed 6 bases, with 20 bases lying between them. The CDR3 is 15 residues long.

The chain employs TRBV5-1 and TRBJ1-1, with a tentative D call TRBD1 (5 bases). Germline CDR1 SGHRS, CDR2 YFSETQ. The CDR3 runs 16 residues. Trimming left V 2 bases short and J 4 bases short, with 18 bases between. The CDR3 spells CASSFSRRGPGTEAFF. The CDR3 DNA sequence: TGCGCCAGCAGCTTCTCCCGGAGGGGCCCAGGCACTGAAGCTTTCTTT.

The chain recombines TRBV4-2 with TRBJ2-7, with TRBD1 matching over 7 bases. This CDR3 contains 15 residues. Trimming cost V 4 bases and J 7 bases; bases outside gene matches: 13. In germline, CDR1 is LGHNA, CDR2 YNFKEQ. Here the CDR3 reads CASSRETGQDEEQYF. The DNA for the CDR3 is TGTGCCAGCAGCCGAGAGACAGGGCAGGACGAGGAGCAGTACTTC.

The V and J genes are TRBV19 and TRBJ1-5; tentatively, D is TRBD1 (6 bases). There are 16 residues in the CDR3. Germline V gene data show CDR1 as LNHDA and CDR2 as SQIVND (reference sequence). With 6 bases removed from V and 1 base from J, the gap between germline ends came to 16 bases. As DNA, the CDR3 is TGTGCCAGTAGCAAGGAACAGGGTATGAGCAATCAGCCCCAGCATTTT. Amino acids: CASSKEQGMSNQPQHF.

V is TRBV5-1 and J is TRBJ1-6, with 7 bases fitting TRBD1. Trimming cost V 3 bases and J 0 bases; bases outside gene matches: 9. The CDR3 has 18 residues. The germline gives CDR1 SGHRS, CDR2 YFSETQ. The CDR3 is CASSSTSTGSSYNSPLHF. Here the CDR3 DNA reads TGCGCCAGCAGCTCCACCTCGACAGGGAGCTCCTATAATTCACCCCTCCACTTT. The full variable domain, with the rest looked up from reference TRBV5-1 and TRBJ1-6, is KAGVTQTPRYLIKTRGQQVTLSCSPISGHRSVSWYQQTPGQGLQFLFEYFSETQRNKGNFPGRFSGRQFSNSRSEMNVSTLELGDSALYLCASSSTSTGSSYNSPLHFGNGTRLTVT.

This sequence joins TRBV4-1 and TRBJ1-1; a weak D match, TRBD1 (5 bases). Deletions cut 0 bases from V and 4 bases from J, with 15 bases between. The germline V gene has CDR1 MGHRA and CDR2 YSYEKL. The CDR3 extends over 16 amino acids. CDR3 bases: TGCGCCAGCAGCCAAGATTTGCCAGGGCTGGGCACTGAAGCTTTCTTT. It is translated as CASSQDLPGLGTEAFF.

The chain recombines TRBV5-4 with TRBJ2-7, with D tentatively TRBD2 (7 bases). Germline values: CDR1 SGHNT, CDR2 YYREEE (reference sequence). The germline V and J ends were trimmed by 4 bases and 6 bases, with 23 bases remaining between them. This CDR3 contains 16 residues. The CDR3 reads CASSRGGGTGPVEQYF. The CDR3 DNA reads TGTGCCAGCAGCCGGGGAGGGGGAACTGGCCCCGTCGAGCAGTACTTC.

This clone was recorded once. The rearrangement joins TRBV25-1 to TRBJ2-1, with 12 positions matching TRBD2. The CDR3 sequence is 16 residues long. CDR1 is MGHDK and CDR2 is SYGVNS in the germline V gene. V lost 3 bases to trimming and J lost 9 bases; unmatched junction nucleotides: 9. The CDR3 bases are TGTGCCAGCAGTGACCCCGGGACTAGCGGGTTCTTTGAGCAGTTCTTC. Translated, it gives CASSDPGTSGFFEQFF.

The rearrangement links TRBV11-2 to TRBJ1-2; a possible D gene is TRBD1 (5 bases). With 5 bases removed from V and 0 bases from J, the gap between germline ends came to 13 bases. The CDR3 extends over 15 amino acids. Per germline, CDR1 SGHAT and CDR2 FQNNGV. Written as DNA, the CDR3 is TGTGCCAGCAGCCCCAACAGGAGCCCTAACTATGGCTACACCTTC. Translated: CASSPNRSPNYGYTF.

The V call is TRBV28, the J call TRBJ2-7; 8 bases fit TRBD2. There are 16 residues in the CDR3. CDR1 is MDHEN and CDR2 is SYDVKM in the germline V gene. Unmatched junction bases numbered 15, after V lost 8 bases and J lost 3 bases. The CDR3 sequence is CASGTSDPPSIYEQYF. The DNA for the CDR3 is TGTGCCAGCGGGACTAGTGACCCCCCATCGATCTACGAGCAGTACTTC. The full variable domain, completed using reference TRBV28 and TRBJ2-7, is DVKVTQSSRYLVKRTGEKVFLECVQDMDHENMFWYRQDPGLGLRLIYFSYDVKMKEKGDIPEGYSVSREKKERFSLILESASTNQTSMYLCASGTSDPPSIYEQYFGPGTRLTVT.

The V and J genes are TRBV18 and TRBJ2-7; D is unresolved. Germline CDR1 KGHSH, CDR2 LQKENI. Trimming left V 6 bases short and J 7 bases short, with 13 bases between. This CDR3 spans 12 amino acids. The CDR3 spells CASSTPASEQYF. CDR3 coding DNA: TGTGCCAGCTCCACACCTGCAAGTGAGCAGTACTTC.

A few counts support this clone. This chain uses TRBV2 with TRBJ1-1; 7 bases align to TRBD1. The CDR3 is 15 amino acids. Germline V gene lookup returns CDR1 SNHLY and CDR2 FYNNEI. V trimming: 2 bases; J trimming: 1 base; junction bases outside the gene matches: 4. The CDR3 DNA sequence: TGTGCCAGCAGTGAACGCAGGGGGAGGAACACTGAAGCTTTCTTT. Protein product: CASSERRGRNTEAFF. The full variable domain, rest sourced from reference TRBV2 and TRBJ1-1, is EPEVTQTPSHQVTQMGQEVILRCVPISNHLYFYWYRQILGQKVEFLVSFYNNEISEKSEIFDDQFSVERPDGSNFTLKIRSTKLEDSAMYFCASSERRGRNTEAFFGQGTRLTVV.

The chain couples TRBV5-6 to TRBJ1-4, with TRBD1 matching 8 bases. The CDR3 is made up of 18 amino acids. Unmatched junction bases numbered 11, after V lost 4 bases and J lost 0 bases. Germline values: CDR1 SGHDT, CDR2 YYEEEE. CDR3 DNA sequence: TGTGCCAGCAGCGGGGGGACAGGACTACCGTCAACTAATGAAAAACTGTTTTTT. Translating it yields CASSGGTGLPSTNEKLFF. Supplemented by reference TRBV5-6 and TRBJ1-4, the full variable domain reads DAGVTQSPTHLIKTRGQQVTLRCSPKSGHDTVSWYQQALGQGPQFIFQYYEEEERQRGNFPDRFSGHQFPNYSSELNVNALLLGDSALYLCASSGGTGLPSTNEKLFFGSGTQLSVL.